This TCR beta chain was recovered during a study of cytotoxic CD8 clonotypes in ibrutinib-treated CLL (dated by TCRdb to about 2021). About the investigation overall: The cohort was composed of about a dozen relapsed/refractory and about 15 treatment-naive patients; IGHV unmutated status was identified in 17 patients. Responses were partial in around 25 patients and complete in 2; after median 68 months follow-up, about 15 stayed in remission and 12 progressed. Response samples were obtained after a median of about 13 months of treatment, with a range of roughly 6 to 40 months. Samples averaged approximately 240,000 productive templates and tens of thousands of productive rearrangements. Longitudinal samples were obtainable from about 30% of the 86 participants in the trial. Cryopreserved peripheral blood mononuclear cells were collected before treatment, at response, and at either disease progression or sustained remission. Every remission and progressive disease sample was obtained while ibrutinib was still being received by the patients.

The cysteine opens and the phenylalanine closes a CDR3 of 14 amino acids. The read is trimmed to its CDR3 DNA, 42 bases read in frame from base 1. Relative to germline, V is 1 base shorter and J is 8 bases shorter, with 12 bases between their ends. From a lookup of the germline V gene (reference sequence), CDR1 and CDR2 are SEHNR and FQNEAQ. The paper as a whole reports these results and caveats: Sampling times were not matched between patients in sustained remission and patients whose disease was progressing, and lymph node repertoires were not examined. An increase in clonality was observed at ibrutinib response, with clonality remaining stable during sustained remission and falling back toward baseline at progression. Baseline clonality exceeded that of age-matched healthy donors and correlated strongly with circulating CD8+ T-cell counts. Public clonotypes were rare and either contracted or stayed stable during treatment, and the rise in clonality at ibrutinib response reflected the expansion of private clonotypes.

For this clone: The specificity of this receptor is unknown. No base-level quality is on record; no much larger clone is a single base apart.

Each clonotype received, on average, about 9.7x coverage in deep resolution sequencing performed on a MiSeq, where the target depth lay between 1 in 1 million and 1 in 200,000 T cells. The immunoSEQ hsTCRB Kit was used to generate TCR beta libraries. The published analysis was carried out like this. The data were analyzed with ImmunoSEQ Analyzer and ImmunoSEQ Data Assistant, and V, D and J gene assignments followed IMGT definitions. Clonality, with values ranging from 0 to 1, was calculated as one minus the normalized Shannon entropy of productive rearrangement frequencies. Public clonotype analysis was restricted to overrepresented clonotypes comprising at least 0.05% of each patient's repertoire. About 13 age-matched healthy donor repertoires from immuneACCESS were used as controls for clonality. Here the immuneACCESS table is served through TCRdb, limited to in-frame sequences with V and J called. Missing clones are a known gap in these copies; in checked studies unresolved V genes cover under half, and the rest lacks a known reason. That table supplies the V and J calls and clone size; D and trimming were determined from the DNA. The sample has approximately 190,000 clones on record, 65% to 80% of them singletons. The ten biggest clones cover about 6% of the sample.

This specimen's time point label, per the study, means: about a year on ibrutinib. For TCR beta library preparation, 1.5 to 2.5 micrograms of genomic DNA was extracted from cryopreserved PBMCs. Longitudinal blood samples from CLL patients receiving ibrutinib monotherapy were subjected to high-throughput TCR beta sequencing. The patients took part in an open-label, single-center phase 2 trial of ibrutinib monotherapy. The clonotype comes from a human donor with chronic lymphocytic leukemia. Recombination joined TRBV7-9 with TRBJ2-4; the D gene cannot be resolved reliably. Sequenced here: PBMCs, sampled after 12 months of ibrutinib treatment. CDR3 region: CASSLDPSMDIQYF. The nucleotide sequence reads TGTGCCAGCAGCTTAGATCCTAGTATGGACATTCAGTACTTC.